Listed below are T cell receptor beta chains from one sample, sequenced in a study of shared clonotypes between healthy human individuals. Profiled with immunoSEQ multiplex PCR; TCRdb holds only in-frame clones, not every one. This table has hundreds of thousands of clones, just over 75% appearing once. Material: PBMCs. The source is a middle-aged woman in good health. Some clones in this sample may be carry-over from other donors' samples. CDR3s include the opening cysteine and the closing phenylalanine or tryptophan. The order of the fields is CDR3 DNA, CDR3 protein, J gene, clone size, V gene, D gene. D genes are given only for firm matches. Some rows mark clone size as missing; the rest say once, few, many or name a class of expanded clone.

cdr3_nt: TGTGCCAGCAGTTTTCTTCCCGGGGAGCTGTTTTTT
cdr3_aa: CASSFLPGELFF
j_call: TRBJ2-2
clone_size: -
v_call: TRBV27
d_call: -

cdr3_nt: TGTGCCAGCAGCTTTAGCGGGAGTACCGACGAGCAGTACTTC
cdr3_aa: CASSFSGSTDEQYF
j_call: TRBJ2-7
clone_size: -
v_call: TRBV9
d_call: TRBD2

cdr3_nt: TGTGCCAGCAGCTTAGAGACTGAAGCTTTCTTT
cdr3_aa: CASSLETEAFF
j_call: TRBJ1-1
clone_size: many
v_call: TRBV7-9
d_call: -

cdr3_nt: TGTGCCTGGAGTGTAGGGGGGTACTATGGCTACACCTTC
cdr3_aa: CAWSVGGYYGYTF
j_call: TRBJ1-2
clone_size: -
v_call: TRBV30
d_call: -

cdr3_nt: TGTGCCAGTAGTCCGGCCCCAATGGGGGGTGGCGCTGAAGCTTTCTTT
cdr3_aa: CASSPAPMGGGAEAFF
j_call: TRBJ1-1
clone_size: -
v_call: TRBV19
d_call: -

cdr3_nt: TGCGCCAGCAGCTGGACAGGGGGTCGCTATGGCTACACCTTC
cdr3_aa: CASSWTGGRYGYTF
j_call: TRBJ1-2
clone_size: -
v_call: TRBV5-1
d_call: TRBD1

cdr3_nt: TGTGCCAGCAGTAAGACCGGGCGATGGGGCTACGAGCAGTACTTC
cdr3_aa: CASSKTGRWGYEQYF
j_call: TRBJ2-7
clone_size: -
v_call: TRBV6-5
d_call: -

cdr3_nt: TGTGCCAGCAGCCAAGATTTCAGCCACTATGGCTACACCTTC
cdr3_aa: CASSQDFSHYGYTF
j_call: TRBJ1-2
clone_size: -
v_call: TRBV14
d_call: -

cdr3_nt: TGCGCCAGCAGCCCGGACACTCCAAAGGAGCTGTTTTTT
cdr3_aa: CASSPDTPKELFF
j_call: TRBJ2-2
clone_size: -
v_call: TRBV4-1
d_call: -

cdr3_nt: TGTGCCACCAGCAGAGGGACAGGGTTTGACACTGAAGCTTTCTTT
cdr3_aa: CATSRGTGFDTEAFF
j_call: TRBJ1-1
clone_size: -
v_call: TRBV15
d_call: TRBD1

cdr3_nt: TGTGCCAGCAGCCCCCCCACCGGGGAGCTGTTTTTT
cdr3_aa: CASSPPTGELFF
j_call: TRBJ2-2
clone_size: -
v_call: TRBV7-3
d_call: -

cdr3_nt: TGTGCCTGGAGTGTACTACCTCACCTCACTGAAGCTTTCTTT
cdr3_aa: CAWSVLPHLTEAFF
j_call: TRBJ1-1
clone_size: -
v_call: TRBV30
d_call: -

cdr3_nt: TGTGCCAGCAGCTTAGGACAGGGGGCGGACTATGGCTACACCTTC
cdr3_aa: CASSLGQGADYGYTF
j_call: TRBJ1-2
clone_size: -
v_call: TRBV7-9
d_call: TRBD1

cdr3_nt: TGTGCTAGCTGGGGTAGCGGGGGACACACAGATACGCAGTATTTT
cdr3_aa: CASWGSGGHTDTQYF
j_call: TRBJ2-3
clone_size: -
v_call: TRBV7-9
d_call: TRBD2

cdr3_nt: TGTGCCAGCAGCCAAGAGCCGACTAGCGGGAGTATCCCAGATACGCAGTATTTT
cdr3_aa: CASSQEPTSGSIPDTQYF
j_call: TRBJ2-3
clone_size: -
v_call: TRBV4-2
d_call: TRBD2

cdr3_nt: TGTGCCAGTAGTATAAACGGCTGGGGTAGGGGAAATGAGCAGTTCTTC
cdr3_aa: CASSINGWGRGNEQFF
j_call: TRBJ2-1
clone_size: -
v_call: TRBV19
d_call: -

cdr3_nt: TGTGCCAGCAGCTTGAATCTAGCGACCTACGAGCAGTACTTC
cdr3_aa: CASSLNLATYEQYF
j_call: TRBJ2-7
clone_size: -
v_call: TRBV5-5
d_call: -

cdr3_nt: TGTGCCAGCAGCTTACCCCGGACAGCCGCTAATGAGCAGTTCTTC
cdr3_aa: CASSLPRTAANEQFF
j_call: TRBJ2-1
clone_size: -
v_call: TRBV11-1
d_call: -

cdr3_nt: TGTGCCACCGGGGCCGGTTCTAGCACAGATACGCAGTATTTT
cdr3_aa: CATGAGSSTDTQYF
j_call: TRBJ2-3
clone_size: -
v_call: TRBV15
d_call: -

cdr3_nt: TGTGCCAGCAGCTTGGTGTCAAATGAGCAGTTCTTC
cdr3_aa: CASSLVSNEQFF
j_call: TRBJ2-1
clone_size: -
v_call: TRBV5-6
d_call: -

cdr3_nt: TGTGCCAGCAGCGTAGCGGTGGACAGTCATCAGCCCCAGCATTTT
cdr3_aa: CASSVAVDSHQPQHF
j_call: TRBJ1-5
clone_size: few
v_call: TRBV9
d_call: -

cdr3_nt: TGTGCCAGCAGCGCTTATAATCAGCCCCAGCATTTT
cdr3_aa: CASSAYNQPQHF
j_call: TRBJ1-5
clone_size: -
v_call: TRBV7-2
d_call: -

cdr3_nt: TGTGCCAGCAGCTCAAGATATACCGGGATCGGCACAGATACGCAGTATTTT
cdr3_aa: CASSSRYTGIGTDTQYF
j_call: TRBJ2-3
clone_size: -
v_call: TRBV4-2
d_call: -

cdr3_nt: TGTGCCACCAGCGGCCCGGGGACTGCGGGATCCGAGCAGTACTTC
cdr3_aa: CATSGPGTAGSEQYF
j_call: TRBJ2-7
clone_size: once
v_call: TRBV15
d_call: -

cdr3_nt: TGTGCCAGCAGCGTTTCCCCGGCTAGCGGGAGGACTTTTACTAGCACAGATACGCAGTATTTT
cdr3_aa: CASSVSPASGRTFTSTDTQYF
j_call: TRBJ2-3
clone_size: -
v_call: TRBV9
d_call: TRBD2

cdr3_nt: TGTGCCAGCAACGATTTAGGCGCCCTCGGCTCCTACGAGCAGTACTTC
cdr3_aa: CASNDLGALGSYEQYF
j_call: TRBJ2-7
clone_size: -
v_call: TRBV7-9
d_call: -

cdr3_nt: TGTGCCAGCAGTGAACGTGGTCTAGCCAAAAACATTCAGTACTTC
cdr3_aa: CASSERGLAKNIQYF
j_call: TRBJ2-4
clone_size: -
v_call: TRBV6-1
d_call: -

cdr3_nt: TGTGCCAGCAGCCGGGACAGTGTGGGCGGGGAGCTGTTTTTT
cdr3_aa: CASSRDSVGGELFF
j_call: TRBJ2-2
clone_size: once
v_call: TRBV11-3
d_call: TRBD1

cdr3_nt: TGTGCCAGCAGTCCAAGCGGGAGCCGCTCCTACGAGCAGTACTTC
cdr3_aa: CASSPSGSRSYEQYF
j_call: TRBJ2-7
clone_size: few
v_call: TRBV28
d_call: TRBD2

cdr3_nt: TGCGCCAGCAGCCAAGGTCGCCCGGGCACAACTAATGAAAAACTGTTTTTT
cdr3_aa: CASSQGRPGTTNEKLFF
j_call: TRBJ1-4
clone_size: -
v_call: TRBV4-1
d_call: -

cdr3_nt: TGTGCCAGCAGCCCCTGGCGGTTCGGGGTGACCCAGTACTTC
cdr3_aa: CASSPWRFGVTQYF
j_call: TRBJ2-5
clone_size: once
v_call: TRBV7-8
d_call: -

cdr3_nt: TGTGCCAGTAGATGGGAGGGTGACTATGGCTACACCTTC
cdr3_aa: CASRWEGDYGYTF
j_call: TRBJ1-2
clone_size: few
v_call: TRBV19
d_call: -